This T cell receptor (beta chain) was obtained from a study of radiotherapy plus CTLA-4 blockade in lung cancer. At the level of the study: Objective responses were recorded in more than 15% of patients, with disease control recorded in 31%. The study's findings and limits: Response was reportedly best predicted by early blood T cell clone dynamics, with interferon-beta. In blood, after radiotherapy plus ipilimumab, tumor-derived TCR clones expanded.

The assay was immunoSEQ multiplex PCR, and TCRdb's table has in-frame clones only and misses some. The data show tens of thousands of clones, approximately 90% seen once. Deletions cut 5 bases from V and 3 bases from J, with 13 bases between. CDR1 is MDHEN and CDR2 is SYDVKM in the germline V gene. The CDR3 consists of 14 residues. Turning to this clone: Its antigen is currently unknown.

People whose metastatic non-small-cell lung cancer was chemo-refractory got focal radiation along with CTLA-4 blockade by ipilimumab. The rearrangement joins TRBV28 to TRBJ1-2; D unclear. This clonotype originated in a human donor with non-small cell lung cancer whose response to radiotherapy plus ipilimumab could not be evaluated. Sequenced material: peripheral blood, taken from a patient treated with radiotherapy plus ipilimumab. Here the CDR3 DNA reads TGTGCCAGCAGTCCGTCCGAGCTGGACTATGGCTACACCTTC. It translates to CASSPSELDYGYTF.